This paragraph covers one TCR beta chain sequence. This sample was included in a study of cytomegalovirus exposure and HLA in healthy donors. J lost 3 bases, V lost 6 bases, and 13 bases had no gene match. In germline, CDR1 is SNHLY, CDR2 FYNNEI. The CDR3 consists of 16 residues. The assay was immunoSEQ multiplex PCR, and TCRdb's table has in-frame clones only and misses some. The sample shows 150,000 or so clones, about 86% of them seen only once. Material for sequencing was PBMCs. This sequence originates from a human donor in good health. The genes are TRBV2 and TRBJ2-7, with 8 positions matching TRBD2. The CDR3 DNA reads TGTGCCAGCAGCGGACAGCGGGGGTACTTCAACTACGAGCAGTACTTC. This sequence encodes CASSGQRGYFNYEQYF.